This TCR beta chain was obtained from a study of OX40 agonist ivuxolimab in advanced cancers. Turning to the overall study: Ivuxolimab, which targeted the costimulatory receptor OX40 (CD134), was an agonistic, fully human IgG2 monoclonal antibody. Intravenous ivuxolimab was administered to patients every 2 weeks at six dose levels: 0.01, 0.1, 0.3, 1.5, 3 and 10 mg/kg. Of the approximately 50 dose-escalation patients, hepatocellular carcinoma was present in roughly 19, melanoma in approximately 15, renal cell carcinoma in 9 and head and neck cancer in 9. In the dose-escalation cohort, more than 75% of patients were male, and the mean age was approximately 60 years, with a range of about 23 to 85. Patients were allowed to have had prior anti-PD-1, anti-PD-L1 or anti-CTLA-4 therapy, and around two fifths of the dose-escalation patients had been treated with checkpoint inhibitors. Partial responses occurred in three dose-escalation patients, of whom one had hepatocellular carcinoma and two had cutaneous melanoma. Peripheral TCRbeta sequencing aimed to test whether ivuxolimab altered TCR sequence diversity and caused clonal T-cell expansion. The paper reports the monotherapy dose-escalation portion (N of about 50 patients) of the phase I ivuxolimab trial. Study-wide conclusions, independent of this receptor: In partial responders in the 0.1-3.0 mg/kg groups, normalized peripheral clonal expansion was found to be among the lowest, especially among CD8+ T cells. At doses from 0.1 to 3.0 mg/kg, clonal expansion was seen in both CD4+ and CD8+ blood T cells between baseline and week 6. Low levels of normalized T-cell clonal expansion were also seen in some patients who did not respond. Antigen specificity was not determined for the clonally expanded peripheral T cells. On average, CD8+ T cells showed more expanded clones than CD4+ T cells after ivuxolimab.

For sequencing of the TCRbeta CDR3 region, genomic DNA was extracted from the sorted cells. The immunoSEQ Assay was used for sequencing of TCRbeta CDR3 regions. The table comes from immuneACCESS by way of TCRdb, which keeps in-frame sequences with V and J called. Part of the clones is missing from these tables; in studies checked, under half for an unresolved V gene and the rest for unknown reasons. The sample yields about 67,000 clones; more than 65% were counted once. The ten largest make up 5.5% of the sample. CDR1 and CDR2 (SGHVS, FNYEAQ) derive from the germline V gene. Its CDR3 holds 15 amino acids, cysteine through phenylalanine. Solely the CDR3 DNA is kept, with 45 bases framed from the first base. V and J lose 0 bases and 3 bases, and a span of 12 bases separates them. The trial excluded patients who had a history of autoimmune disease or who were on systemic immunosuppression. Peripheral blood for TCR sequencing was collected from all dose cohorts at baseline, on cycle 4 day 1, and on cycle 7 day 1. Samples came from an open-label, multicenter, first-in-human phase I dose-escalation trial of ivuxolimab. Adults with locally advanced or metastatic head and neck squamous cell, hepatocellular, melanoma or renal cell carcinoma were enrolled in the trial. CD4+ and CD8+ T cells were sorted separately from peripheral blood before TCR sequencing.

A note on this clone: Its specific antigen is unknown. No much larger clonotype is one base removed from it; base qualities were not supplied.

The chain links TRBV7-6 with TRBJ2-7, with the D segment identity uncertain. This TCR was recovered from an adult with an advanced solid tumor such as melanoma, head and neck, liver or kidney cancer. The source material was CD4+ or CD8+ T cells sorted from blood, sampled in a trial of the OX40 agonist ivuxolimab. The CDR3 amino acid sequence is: CASSLAADTYYEQYF. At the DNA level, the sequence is TGTGCCAGCAGCTTAGCGGCAGACACCTACTACGAGCAGTACTTC.